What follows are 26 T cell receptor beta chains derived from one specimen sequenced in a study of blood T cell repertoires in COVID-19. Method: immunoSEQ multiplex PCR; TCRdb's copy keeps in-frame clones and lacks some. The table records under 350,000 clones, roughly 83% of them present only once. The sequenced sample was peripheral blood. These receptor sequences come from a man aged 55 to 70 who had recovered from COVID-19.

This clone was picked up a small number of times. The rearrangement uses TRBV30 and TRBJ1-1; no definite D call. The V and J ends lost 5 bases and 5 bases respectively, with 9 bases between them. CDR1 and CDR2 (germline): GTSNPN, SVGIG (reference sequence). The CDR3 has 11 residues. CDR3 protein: CAWRLLTEAFF. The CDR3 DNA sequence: TGTGCCTGGCGGTTGTTGACTGAAGCTTTCTTT.

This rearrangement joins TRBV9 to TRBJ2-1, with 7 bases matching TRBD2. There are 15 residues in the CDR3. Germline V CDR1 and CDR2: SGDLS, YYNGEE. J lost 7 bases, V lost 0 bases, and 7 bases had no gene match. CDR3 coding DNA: TGTGCCAGCAGCGTAGCGGCTAGCGGAATGAATGAGCAGTTCTTC. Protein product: CASSVAASGMNEQFF.

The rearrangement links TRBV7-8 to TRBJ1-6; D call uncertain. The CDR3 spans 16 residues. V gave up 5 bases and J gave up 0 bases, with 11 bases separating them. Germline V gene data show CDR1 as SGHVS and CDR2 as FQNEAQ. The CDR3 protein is CASSPAASSYNSPLHF. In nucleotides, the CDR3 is TGTGCCAGCAGCCCCGCGGCGAGCTCCTATAATTCACCCCTCCACTTT.

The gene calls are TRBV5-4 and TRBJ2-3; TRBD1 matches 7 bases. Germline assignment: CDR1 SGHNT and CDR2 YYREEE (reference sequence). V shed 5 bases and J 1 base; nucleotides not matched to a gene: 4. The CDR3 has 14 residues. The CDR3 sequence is CASRRTGGTDTQYF. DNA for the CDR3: TGTGCCAGCAGGAGAACAGGGGGCACAGATACGCAGTATTTT.

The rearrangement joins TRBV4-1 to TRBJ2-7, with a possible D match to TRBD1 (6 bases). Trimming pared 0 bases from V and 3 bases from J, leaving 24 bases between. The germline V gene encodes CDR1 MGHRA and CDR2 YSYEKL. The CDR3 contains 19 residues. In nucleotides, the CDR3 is TGCGCCAGCAGCCAAGAAGCCACAGGCGGGCAAACAGGGTTCTACGAGCAGTACTTC. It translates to CASSQEATGGQTGFYEQYF.

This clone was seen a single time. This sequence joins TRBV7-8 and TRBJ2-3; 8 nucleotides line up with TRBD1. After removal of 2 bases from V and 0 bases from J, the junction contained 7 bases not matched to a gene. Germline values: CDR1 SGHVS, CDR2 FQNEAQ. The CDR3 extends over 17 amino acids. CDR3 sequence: CASSLLGTGFSTDTQYF. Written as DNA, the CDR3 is TGTGCCAGCAGCTTACTGGGGACAGGATTTAGCACAGATACGCAGTATTTT.

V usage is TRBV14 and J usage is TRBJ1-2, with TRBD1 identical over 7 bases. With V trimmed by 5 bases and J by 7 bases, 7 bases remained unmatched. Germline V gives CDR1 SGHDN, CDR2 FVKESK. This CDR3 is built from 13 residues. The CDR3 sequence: CASSTYRGGGYTF. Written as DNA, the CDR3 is TGTGCCAGCAGCACATACAGGGGAGGTGGCTACACCTTC.

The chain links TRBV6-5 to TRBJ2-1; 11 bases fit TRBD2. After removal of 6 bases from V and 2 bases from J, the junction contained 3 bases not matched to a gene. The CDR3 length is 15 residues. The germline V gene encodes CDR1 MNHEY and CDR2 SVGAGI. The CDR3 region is CASSLAGGPYNEQFF. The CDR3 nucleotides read TGTGCCAGCAGCTTAGCGGGGGGGCCCTACAATGAGCAGTTCTTC.

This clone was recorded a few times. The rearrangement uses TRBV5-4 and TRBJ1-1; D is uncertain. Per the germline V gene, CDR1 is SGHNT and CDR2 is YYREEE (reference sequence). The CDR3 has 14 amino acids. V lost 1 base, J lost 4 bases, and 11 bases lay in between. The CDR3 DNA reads TGTGCCAGCAGCTTGCCGGGTTTACGCACTGAAGCTTTCTTT. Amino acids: CASSLPGLRTEAFF. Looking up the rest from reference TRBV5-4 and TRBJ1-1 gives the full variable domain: ETGVTQSPTHLIKTRGQQVTLRCSSQSGHNTVSWYQQALGQGPQFIFQYYREEENGRGNFPPRFSGLQFPNYSSELNVNALELDDSALYLCASSLPGLRTEAFFGQGTRLTVV.

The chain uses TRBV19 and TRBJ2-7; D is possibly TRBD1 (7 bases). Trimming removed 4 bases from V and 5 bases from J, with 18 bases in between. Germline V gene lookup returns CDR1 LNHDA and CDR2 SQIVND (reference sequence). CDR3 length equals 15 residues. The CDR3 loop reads CASSTTSTGRNEQYF. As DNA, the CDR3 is TGTGCCAGTAGTACCACCTCGACAGGGAGGAACGAGCAGTACTTC.

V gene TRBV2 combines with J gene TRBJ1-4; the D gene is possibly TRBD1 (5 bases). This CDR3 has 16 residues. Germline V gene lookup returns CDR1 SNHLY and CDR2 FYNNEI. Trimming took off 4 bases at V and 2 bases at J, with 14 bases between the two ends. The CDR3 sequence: CASSVQGSRTNEKLFF. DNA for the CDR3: TGTGCCAGCAGTGTTCAGGGCTCAAGGACTAATGAAAAACTGTTTTTT. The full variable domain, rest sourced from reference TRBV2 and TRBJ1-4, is EPEVTQTPSHQVTQMGQEVILRCVPISNHLYFYWYRQILGQKVEFLVSFYNNEISEKSEIFDDQFSVERPDGSNFTLKIRSTKLEDSAMYFCASSVQGSRTNEKLFFGSGTQLSVL.

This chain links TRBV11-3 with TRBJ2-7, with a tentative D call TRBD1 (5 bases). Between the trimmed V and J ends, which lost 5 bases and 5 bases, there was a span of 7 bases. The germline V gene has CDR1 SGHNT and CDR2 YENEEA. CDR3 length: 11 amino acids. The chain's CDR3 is CASSKGHEQYF. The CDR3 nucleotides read TGTGCCAGCAGCAAGGGGCACGAGCAGTACTTC.

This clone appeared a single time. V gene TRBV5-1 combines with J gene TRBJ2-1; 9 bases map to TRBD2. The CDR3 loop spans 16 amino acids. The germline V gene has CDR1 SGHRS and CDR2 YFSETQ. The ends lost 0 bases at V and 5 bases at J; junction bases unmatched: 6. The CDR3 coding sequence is TGCGCCAGCAGCTTGGCTCGGCTAGCGGGAAACAATGAGCAGTTCTTC. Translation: CASSLARLAGNNEQFF.

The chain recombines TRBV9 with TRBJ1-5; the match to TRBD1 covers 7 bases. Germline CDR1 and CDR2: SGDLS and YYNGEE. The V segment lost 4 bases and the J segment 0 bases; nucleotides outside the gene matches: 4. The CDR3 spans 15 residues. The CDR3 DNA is TGTGCCAGCAGCCGGGACAGCAATAGCAATCAGCCCCAGCATTTT. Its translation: CASSRDSNSNQPQHF.

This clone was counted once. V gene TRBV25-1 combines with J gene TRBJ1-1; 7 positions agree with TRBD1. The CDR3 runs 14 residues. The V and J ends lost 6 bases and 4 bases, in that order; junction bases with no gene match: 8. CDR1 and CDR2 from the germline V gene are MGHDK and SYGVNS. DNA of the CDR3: TGTGCCAGCAGCGCGACAGGGAGGAGCACTGAAGCTTTCTTT. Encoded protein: CASSATGRSTEAFF.

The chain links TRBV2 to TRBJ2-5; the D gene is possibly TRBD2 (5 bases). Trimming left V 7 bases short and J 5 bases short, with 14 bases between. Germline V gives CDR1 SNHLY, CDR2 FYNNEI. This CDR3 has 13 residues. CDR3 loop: CASTVRGLETQYF. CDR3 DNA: TGTGCCAGCACGGTCCGGGGTCTGGAGACCCAGTACTTC.

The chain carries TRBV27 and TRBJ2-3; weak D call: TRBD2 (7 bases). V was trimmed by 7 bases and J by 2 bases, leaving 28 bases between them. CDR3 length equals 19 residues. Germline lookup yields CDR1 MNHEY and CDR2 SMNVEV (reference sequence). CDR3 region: CASTSRGGGIQTSTDTQYF. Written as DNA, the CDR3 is TGTGCCAGCACCTCCCGAGGGGGGGGGATCCAGACCTCCACAGATACGCAGTATTTT.

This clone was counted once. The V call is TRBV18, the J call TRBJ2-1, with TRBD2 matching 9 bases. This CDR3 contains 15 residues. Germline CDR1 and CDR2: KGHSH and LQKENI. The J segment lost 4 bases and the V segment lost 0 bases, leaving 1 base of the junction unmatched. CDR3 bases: TGTGCCAGCTCACCACCGGCGGGGGGGTACAATGAGCAGTTCTTC. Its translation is CASSPPAGGYNEQFF.

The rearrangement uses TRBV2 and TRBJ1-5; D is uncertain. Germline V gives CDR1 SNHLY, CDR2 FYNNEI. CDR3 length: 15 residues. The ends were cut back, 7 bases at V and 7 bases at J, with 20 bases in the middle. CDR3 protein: CASTGEGSTAQPQHF. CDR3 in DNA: TGTGCCAGCACCGGGGAGGGTAGTACGGCGCAGCCCCAGCATTTT.

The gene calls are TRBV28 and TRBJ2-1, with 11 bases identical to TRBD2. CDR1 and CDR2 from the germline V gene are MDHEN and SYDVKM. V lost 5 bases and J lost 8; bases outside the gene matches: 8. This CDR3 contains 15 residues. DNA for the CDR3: TGTGCCAGCAGTGCTCCACTAGCGGGGGTCCATGAGCAGTTCTTC. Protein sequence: CASSAPLAGVHEQFF. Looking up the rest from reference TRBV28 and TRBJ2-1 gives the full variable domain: DVKVTQSSRYLVKRTGEKVFLECVQDMDHENMFWYRQDPGLGLRLIYFSYDVKMKEKGDIPEGYSVSREKKERFSLILESASTNQTSMYLCASSAPLAGVHEQFFGPGTRLTVL.

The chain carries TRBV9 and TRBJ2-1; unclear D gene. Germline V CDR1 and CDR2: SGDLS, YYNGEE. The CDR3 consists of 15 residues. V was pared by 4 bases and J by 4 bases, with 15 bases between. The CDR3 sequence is CASSPDISNYNEQFF. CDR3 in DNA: TGTGCCAGCAGCCCCGACATCTCCAATTACAATGAGCAGTTCTTC.

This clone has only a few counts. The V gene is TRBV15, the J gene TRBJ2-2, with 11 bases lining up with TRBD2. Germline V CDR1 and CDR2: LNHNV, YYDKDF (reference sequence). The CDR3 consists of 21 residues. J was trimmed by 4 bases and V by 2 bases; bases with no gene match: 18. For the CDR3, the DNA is TGTGCCACCAGCAGACAGTTCCGACTAGCGGGGAGTAGAGTCGGCACCGGGGAGCTGTTTTTT. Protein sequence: CATSRQFRLAGSRVGTGELFF.

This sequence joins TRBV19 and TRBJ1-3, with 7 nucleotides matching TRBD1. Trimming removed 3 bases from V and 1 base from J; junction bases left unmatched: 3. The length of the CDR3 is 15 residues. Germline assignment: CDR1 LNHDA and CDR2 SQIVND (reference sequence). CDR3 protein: CASSMDRLSGNTIYF. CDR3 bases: TGTGCCAGTAGTATGGACAGGTTGTCTGGAAACACCATATATTTT.

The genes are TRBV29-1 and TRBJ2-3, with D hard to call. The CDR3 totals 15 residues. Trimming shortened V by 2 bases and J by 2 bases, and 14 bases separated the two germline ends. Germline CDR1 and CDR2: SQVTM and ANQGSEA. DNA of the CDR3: TGCAGCGTTGAATGGGTGGGCAGAAACACAGATACGCAGTATTTT. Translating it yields CSVEWVGRNTDTQYF.

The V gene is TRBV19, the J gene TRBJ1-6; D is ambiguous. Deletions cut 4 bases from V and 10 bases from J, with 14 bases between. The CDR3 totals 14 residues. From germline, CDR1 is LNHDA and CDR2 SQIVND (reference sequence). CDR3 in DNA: TGTGCCAGTAGTAATGATAGGAGTGAATCACCCCTCCACTTT. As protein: CASSNDRSESPLHF.

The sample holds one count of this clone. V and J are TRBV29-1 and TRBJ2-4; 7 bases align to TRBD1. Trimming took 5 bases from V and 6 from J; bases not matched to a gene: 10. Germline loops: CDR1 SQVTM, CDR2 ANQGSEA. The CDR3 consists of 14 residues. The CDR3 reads CSVKTGDAGNIQYF. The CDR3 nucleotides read TGCAGCGTTAAAACAGGGGATGCCGGAAACATTCAGTACTTC. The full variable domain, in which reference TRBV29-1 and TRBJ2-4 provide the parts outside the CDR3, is SAVISQKPSRDICQRGTSLTIQCQVDSQVTMMFWYRQQPGQSLTLIATANQGSEATYESGFVIDKFPISRPNLTFSTLTVSNMSPEDSSIYLCSVKTGDAGNIQYFGAGTRLSVL.